The T cell receptor beta chain described here comes from a study of blood T cell repertoires in COVID-19. In the original workflow: Reference gene primers were amplified, and this amplification served to estimate nucleated cell counts. Some clones are missing from TCRdb's copy, which holds only in-frame ones; the method was immunoSEQ multiplex PCR. The V and J calls and the clone size are those of that table, but D and trimming were determined from the DNA. Here the sample spans roughly 90,000 clones, approximately 89% being singletons. CDR1 and CDR2 from the germline V gene are SGHRS and YFSETQ. The CDR3 runs 15 residues. V shed 4 bases and J 5 bases; nucleotides not matched to a gene: 9.

This sequence originates from a man in his forties or fifties with acute or convalescent COVID-19. Sequenced material: peripheral blood. V gene TRBV5-1 combines with J gene TRBJ2-1, with 7 bases fitting TRBD2. The CDR3 DNA sequence: TGCGCCAGCAGCCTACGCTCCGGGACTAACAATGAGCAGTTCTTC. It is translated as CASSLRSGTNNEQFF.